This entry lists 30 T cell receptor beta chains sequenced from one sample in a study of blood T cell repertoires in COVID-19. Sequencing used immunoSEQ multiplex PCR; TCRdb keeps in-frame clones, though not all of them. Of about 95,000 clones listed, roughly four fifths are singletons. Sequencing was carried out using peripheral blood. These receptors came from a human donor in a cohort sampled during active COVID-19.

V gene TRBV19 combines with J gene TRBJ1-1; D gene uncertain. Germline CDR1 is LNHDA and CDR2 is SQIVND (reference sequence). With 8 bases removed from V and 0 bases from J, the gap between germline ends came to 7 bases. The CDR3 extends over 12 amino acids. The CDR3 DNA is TGTGCCAGTGGCTCAATGAACACTGAAGCTTTCTTT. As protein: CASGSMNTEAFF. Supplemented by reference TRBV19 and TRBJ1-1, the full variable domain reads DGGITQSPKYLFRKEGQNVTLSCEQNLNHDAMYWYRQDPGQGLRLIYYSQIVNDFQKGDIAEGYSVSREKKESFPLTVTSAQKNPTAFYLCASGSMNTEAFFGQGTRLTVV.

Concerning this clone: This may be a read error: a much more frequent sequence differs by one nucleotide. Within the sample, other DNA sequences also encode this same CDR3. V and J are TRBV4-3 and TRBJ1-2, with TRBD1 matching 7 bases. Germline values: CDR1 LGHNA, CDR2 YSLEER. The CDR3 spans 13 residues. The CDR3 loop reads CASSQGGAEDYTF. The CDR3 nucleotides are TGCGCCAGTAGCCAGGGGGGGGCGGAGGACTACACCTTC.

This chain uses TRBV11-2 with TRBJ1-4; 8 bases agree with TRBD1. The CDR3 has 14 residues. Germline V gene lookup returns CDR1 SGHAT and CDR2 FQNNGV. V shed 1 base, J shed 7 bases, and the junction held 2 bases outside the gene matches. In DNA form, the CDR3 reads TGTGCCAGCAGCTTAGCAGGGGGCCTTGAAAAACTGTTTTTT. Amino acids: CASSLAGGLEKLFF.

This clone has only a few counts. DNA of the CDR3: TGTGCCAGCAGGCAACAGGTTCCCCCCTATGAAGCTTTCTTT. Translated, it gives CASRQQVPPYEAFF. The chain has TRBV27 and TRBJ1-1, with TRBD1 as a possible D gene (5 bases). Germline CDR1 MNHEY, CDR2 SMNVEV (reference sequence). V lost 6 bases, J lost 7 bases, and 18 bases lay in between. This CDR3 has 14 amino acids.

The genes are TRBV4-1 and TRBJ2-3; D is unclear. The V gene lost 0 bases and the J gene lost 2 bases, with 9 bases spanning the gap. The CDR3 contains 15 residues. The V gene's germline CDR1 is MGHRA and CDR2 YSYEKL. CDR3 residues: CASSQDPEITDTQYF. The CDR3 DNA is TGCGCCAGCAGCCAAGATCCCGAGATCACAGATACGCAGTATTTT.

The chain recombines TRBV5-1 with TRBJ1-2; 9 positions agree with TRBD1. The CDR3 spans 13 residues. After removal of 7 bases from V and 4 bases from J, the junction contained 5 bases not matched to a gene. Germline V lookup: CDR1 SGHRS, CDR2 YFSETQ. CDR3 region: CASPGGQGYGYTF. Here the CDR3 DNA reads TGCGCCAGCCCTGGGGGACAGGGCTATGGCTACACCTTC. Full variable domain (rest looked up from reference TRBV5-1 and TRBJ1-2): KAGVTQTPRYLIKTRGQQVTLSCSPISGHRSVSWYQQTPGQGLQFLFEYFSETQRNKGNFPGRFSGRQFSNSRSEMNVSTLELGDSALYLCASPGGQGYGYTFGSGTRLTVV.

This chain joins TRBV3-1 (or the pseudogene TRBV3-2) and TRBJ2-1; 9 bases agree with TRBD1. There are 17 residues in the CDR3. With 2 bases clipped from V and 0 bases from J, the junction kept 5 bases outside the gene matches. Germline CDR1 LGHDT, CDR2 YNNKEL (reference sequence). CDR3 nucleotide sequence: TGTGCCAGCAGCCAATGGACAGGGGACGACTCCTACAATGAGCAGTTCTTC. Protein: CASSQWTGDDSYNEQFF.

The J gene is TRBJ2-7, the V gene TRBV5-4; D is perhaps TRBD1 (6 bases). The CDR3 contains 15 residues. Between the trimmed V and J ends, which lost 4 bases and 3 bases, there was a span of 17 bases. In germline, CDR1 is SGHNT, CDR2 YYREEE (reference sequence). CDR3 loop: CASSPTRDTGYEQYF. CDR3 nucleotide sequence: TGTGCCAGCAGCCCCACCCGGGACACAGGCTACGAGCAGTACTTC.

The rearrangement links TRBV11-1 to TRBJ2-3, with D perhaps matching TRBD1 (6 bases). The germline V gene encodes CDR1 SGHAT and CDR2 FQDESV (reference sequence). The V end was cut by 5 bases, the J end by 0 bases, with 12 bases between. This CDR3 comprises 15 residues. The CDR3 here is CASSLQGLSTDTQYF. CDR3 nucleotide sequence: TGTGCCAGCAGCCTACAGGGCTTGAGCACAGATACGCAGTATTTT.

The chain links TRBV12-3 or TRBV12-4 to TRBJ2-5; D call uncertain. Deletions cut 4 bases from V and 3 bases from J, with 6 bases between. The CDR3 spans 12 residues. CDR3 in DNA: TGTGCCAGCAGTTCAGGCAAAGAGACCCAGTACTTC. It specifies CASSSGKETQYF.

V usage is TRBV19 and J usage is TRBJ1-6, with D perhaps matching TRBD1 (6 bases). The CDR3 covers 13 residues. Trimming removed 5 bases from V and 7 bases from J, with 9 bases in between. Germline CDR1 and CDR2: LNHDA and SQIVND (reference sequence). CDR3 nucleotide sequence: TGTGCCAGTAGTGTCGACAGGAATTCACCCCTCCACTTT. Its protein is CASSVDRNSPLHF.

The chain is built from TRBV12-3 or TRBV12-4 and TRBJ2-5; TRBD1 matches 7 bases. The CDR3 is 12 residues long. V trimming: 6 bases; J trimming: 3 bases; junction bases outside the gene matches: 1. The CDR3 protein is CASRGTEETQYF. CDR3 bases: TGTGCCAGCAGAGGGACAGAAGAGACCCAGTACTTC.

In its sample, this clone was seen once. The chain uses TRBV2 and TRBJ2-2, with 8 bases matching TRBD1. V gave up 2 bases and J gave up 12 bases; unmatched junction bases: 5. The CDR3 is 13 amino acids. CDR1 is SNHLY, CDR2 FYNNEI, per germline. The CDR3: CASSESTGGQLFF. CDR3 nucleotides: TGTGCCAGCAGTGAATCCACAGGGGGTCAGCTGTTTTTT. Combining the CDR3 with reference TRBV2 and TRBJ2-2 gives the whole variable domain EPEVTQTPSHQVTQMGQEVILRCVPISNHLYFYWYRQILGQKVEFLVSFYNNEISEKSEIFDDQFSVERPDGSNFTLKIRSTKLEDSAMYFCASSESTGGQLFFGEGSRLTVL.

V and J are TRBV7-2 and TRBJ2-7, with D maybe TRBD1 (5 bases). The CDR3 loop spans 15 amino acids. The germline V gene has CDR1 SGHTA and CDR2 FQGNSA. V lost 6 bases, J lost 3 bases, and 18 bases lay in between. CDR3 protein: CASRVGAPLLYEQYF. DNA for the CDR3: TGTGCCAGCAGGGTAGGGGCCCCTCTCCTCTACGAGCAGTACTTC. Complete variable domain (other parts from reference TRBV7-2 and TRBJ2-7): GAGVSQSPSNKVTEKGKDVELRCDPISGHTALYWYRQSLGQGLEFLIYFQGNSAPDKSGLPSDRFSAERTGGSVSTLTIQRTQQEDSAVYLCASRVGAPLLYEQYFGPGTRLTVT.

This clone was counted only a few times. J is TRBJ1-2 and V is TRBV2, with 9 positions matching TRBD1. The V and J ends lost 1 base and 7 bases, in that order; junction bases with no gene match: 7. Germline V gene data show CDR1 as SNHLY and CDR2 as FYNNEI. The CDR3 covers 15 residues. The DNA of the CDR3 is TGTGCCAGCAGTGAAGATAACAGGGGGCTCGGTGGCTACACCTTC. It codes for CASSEDNRGLGGYTF.

This clone appeared a few times. The gene calls are TRBV7-2 and TRBJ1-2; 8 nucleotides agree with TRBD1. CDR3 length equals 16 residues. CDR1 is SGHTA and CDR2 is FQGNSA in the germline V gene. The V gene end was trimmed by 8 bases and the J gene end by 0 bases; junction bases not matched to a gene: 11. The CDR3 loop is CASGTGTGPSNYGYTF. CDR3 sequence (DNA): TGTGCCAGCGGAACCGGGACAGGACCTTCTAACTATGGCTACACCTTC.

The J gene is TRBJ1-5, the V gene TRBV6-6, with D unclear. The V end lost 6 bases, the J end lost 5 bases, and 11 bases lay between the germline ends. The CDR3 is 13 amino acids. Germline V gene sequence: CDR1 MNHNY, CDR2 SVGAGI (reference sequence). CDR3 protein: CASSLDGHQPQHF. The CDR3 nucleotides read TGTGCCAGCAGCCTCGATGGCCATCAGCCCCAGCATTTT.

This chain connects TRBV27 to TRBJ2-5; 11 bases line up with TRBD1. Germline V gene data show CDR1 as MNHEY and CDR2 as SMNVEV (reference sequence). The CDR3 runs 15 residues. J lost 3 bases, V lost 7 bases, and 7 bases had no gene match. This CDR3 is CASKDGTGGKETQYF. The CDR3 DNA is TGTGCCAGCAAGGACGGGACAGGGGGTAAAGAGACCCAGTACTTC.

This rearrangement joins TRBV5-6 to TRBJ2-3; D is undetermined. Germline assignment: CDR1 SGHDT and CDR2 YYEEEE. This CDR3 comprises 14 residues. Trimming cost V 1 base and J 2 bases, with 8 bases left between them. The CDR3 here is CASSLLEPTDTQYF. In DNA, the CDR3 is TGTGCCAGCAGCTTGCTGGAGCCCACAGATACGCAGTATTTT.

The chain recombines TRBV6-1 with TRBJ1-1; D is uncertain. Looked up from germline, CDR1 is MNHNS and CDR2 is SASEGT. V was shortened by 2 bases and J by 2 bases, with 6 bases between the two germline ends. This CDR3 comprises 13 residues. The CDR3 DNA follows: TGTGCCAGCAGTGAACAGGCAAACACTGAAGCTTTCTTT. Protein sequence: CASSEQANTEAFF.

The J gene is TRBJ1-4, the V gene TRBV18; 7 bases align to TRBD1. Germline CDR1 KGHSH, CDR2 LQKENI. The trim removed 4 bases at V and 4 bases at J, leaving 12 bases unmatched. The CDR3 is made up of 17 amino acids. CDR3 coding DNA: TGTGCCAGCTCACTGAATACACCCGGACAGGATAATGAAAAACTGTTTTTT. It specifies CASSLNTPGQDNEKLFF.

CDR3 in DNA: TGTGCCAGCAGCGTAGCAGGGAGGGGTAGCACTGAAGCTTTCTTT. Translated: CASSVAGRGSTEAFF. The chain couples TRBV9 to TRBJ1-1; possibly TRBD1 for D (5 bases). Deletions cut 0 bases from V and 4 bases from J, with 13 bases between. Per germline, CDR1 SGDLS and CDR2 YYNGEE. The CDR3 totals 15 residues.

This chain links TRBV7-2 with TRBJ1-6, with TRBD1 matching over 7 bases. Looked up from germline, CDR1 is SGHTA and CDR2 is FQGNSA. There are 15 residues in the CDR3. The trim removed 8 bases at V and 3 bases at J, leaving 7 bases unmatched. Here the CDR3 reads CASLRDSVYNSPLHF. As DNA, the CDR3 is TGTGCCAGCCTTCGGGACAGTGTCTATAATTCACCCCTCCACTTT.

Here the CDR3 DNA reads TGTGCCACCAGTGATTCAACAGGGGGAAATCAGCCCCAGCATTTT. Translated, it gives CATSDSTGGNQPQHF. V is TRBV24-1 and J is TRBJ1-5, with TRBD1 matching over 8 bases. Germline CDR1 and CDR2: KGHDR and SFDVKD. This CDR3 comprises 15 residues. J lost 4 bases, V lost 2 bases, and 3 bases had no gene match.

The J gene is TRBJ2-2, the V gene TRBV7-6, with 10 bases aligning to TRBD2. This CDR3 spans 16 amino acids. Germline V lookup: CDR1 SGHVS, CDR2 FNYEAQ. Trimming cost V 4 bases and J 5 bases; bases outside gene matches: 7. The chain's CDR3 is CASSSEREGRTGELFF. CDR3 DNA sequence: TGTGCCAGCAGCTCCGAGCGGGAGGGCCGAACCGGGGAGCTGTTTTTT.

The CDR3 region is CASSLGTGKGETQYF. CDR3 sequence (DNA): TGTGCCAGCAGTTTAGGGACAGGGAAAGGGGAGACCCAGTACTTC. The chain links TRBV28 to TRBJ2-5, with 9 positions matching TRBD1. The ends lost 2 bases at V and 5 bases at J; junction bases unmatched: 6. Germline CDR1 and CDR2: MDHEN and SYDVKM. The CDR3 consists of 15 residues.

This chain connects TRBV5-4 to TRBJ2-7, with 8 bases aligning to TRBD1. Germline V lookup: CDR1 SGHNT, CDR2 YYREEE (reference sequence). The length of the CDR3 is 15 residues. The V and J ends lost 3 bases and 3 bases, in that order; junction bases with no gene match: 8. This chain's CDR3 is CASSSPQGAGYEQYF. The CDR3 DNA follows: TGTGCCAGCAGCTCCCCCCAGGGGGCGGGCTACGAGCAGTACTTC.

The CDR3 DNA reads as TGTGCCAGCATCCGTGGGGGGGACAGGGGTGGCTATGGCTACACCTTC. Protein product: CASIRGGDRGGYGYTF. This chain connects TRBV5-4 to TRBJ1-2; 10 positions agree with TRBD1. Germline V lookup: CDR1 SGHNT, CDR2 YYREEE (reference sequence). The J segment lost 4 bases and the V segment lost 6 bases, leaving 12 bases of the junction unmatched. This CDR3 spans 16 amino acids. The full variable domain, with the rest looked up from reference TRBV5-4 and TRBJ1-2, is ETGVTQSPTHLIKTRGQQVTLRCSSQSGHNTVSWYQQALGQGPQFIFQYYREEENGRGNFPPRFSGLQFPNYSSELNVNALELDDSALYLCASIRGGDRGGYGYTFGSGTRLTVV.

The chain combines TRBV11-2 with TRBJ1-4; 7 nucleotides match TRBD1. V gave up 5 bases and J gave up 4 bases; unmatched junction bases: 4. The length of the CDR3 is 14 residues. Germline CDR1 SGHAT, CDR2 FQNNGV. The CDR3 sequence is CASSQGTDNEKLFF. The CDR3 region has the DNA TGTGCCAGCAGCCAAGGGACAGATAATGAAAAACTGTTTTTT.

This chain uses TRBV6-5 with TRBJ1-4, with D possibly being TRBD1 (5 bases). Germline CDR1 and CDR2: MNHEY and SVGAGI. The CDR3 extends over 16 amino acids. Trimming took 0 bases from V and 3 from J, leaving 11 bases between them. The CDR3 region is CASSYSKGLSNEKLFF. CDR3 DNA: TGTGCCAGCAGTTACTCGAAGGGGTTGTCTAATGAAAAACTGTTTTTT.